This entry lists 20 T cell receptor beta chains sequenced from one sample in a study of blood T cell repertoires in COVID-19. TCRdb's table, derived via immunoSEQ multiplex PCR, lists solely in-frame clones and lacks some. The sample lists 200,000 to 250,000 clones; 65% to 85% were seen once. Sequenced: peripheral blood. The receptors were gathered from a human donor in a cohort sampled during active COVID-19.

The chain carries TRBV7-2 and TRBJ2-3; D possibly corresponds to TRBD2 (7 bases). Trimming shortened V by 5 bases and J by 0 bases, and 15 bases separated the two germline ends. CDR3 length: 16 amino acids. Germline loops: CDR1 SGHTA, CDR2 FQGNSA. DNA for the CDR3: TGTGCCAGCAGCCGTCGGGGGCGGGGGAGCACAGATACGCAGTATTTT. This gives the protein CASSRRGRGSTDTQYF.

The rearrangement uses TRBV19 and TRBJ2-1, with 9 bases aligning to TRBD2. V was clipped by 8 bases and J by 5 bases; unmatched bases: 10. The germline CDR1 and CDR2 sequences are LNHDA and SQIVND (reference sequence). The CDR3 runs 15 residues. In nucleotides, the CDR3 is TGTGCCAGTTCAGACCGACTAGCGGCCCACAATGAGCAGTTCTTC. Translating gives CASSDRLAAHNEQFF.

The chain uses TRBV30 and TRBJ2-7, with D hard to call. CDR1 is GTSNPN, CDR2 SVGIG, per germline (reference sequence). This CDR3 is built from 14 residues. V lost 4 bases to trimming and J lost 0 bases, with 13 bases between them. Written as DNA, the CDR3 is TGTGCCTGGACTAGTAAGACGGGCTCCTACGAGCAGTACTTC. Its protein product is CAWTSKTGSYEQYF. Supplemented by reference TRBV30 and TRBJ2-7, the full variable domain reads SQTIHQWPATLVQPVGSPLSLECTVEGTSNPNLYWYRQAAGRGLQLLFYSVGIGQISSEVPQNLSASRPQDRQFILSSKKLLLSDSGFYLCAWTSKTGSYEQYFGPGTRLTVT.

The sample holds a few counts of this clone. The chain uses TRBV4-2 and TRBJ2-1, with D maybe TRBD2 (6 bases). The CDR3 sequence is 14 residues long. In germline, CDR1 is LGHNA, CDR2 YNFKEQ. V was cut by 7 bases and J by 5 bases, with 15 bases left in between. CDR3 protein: CASTLASEDNEQFF. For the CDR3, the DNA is TGTGCCAGCACCCTCGCTAGCGAAGACAATGAGCAGTTCTTC.

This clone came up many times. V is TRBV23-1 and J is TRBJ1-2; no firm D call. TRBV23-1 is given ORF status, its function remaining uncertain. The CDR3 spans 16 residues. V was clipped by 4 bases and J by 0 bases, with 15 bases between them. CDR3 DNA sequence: TGCGCCAGCAGTCCCCCACGGGTTGGTGCTAACTATGGCTACACCTTC. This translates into CASSPPRVGANYGYTF.

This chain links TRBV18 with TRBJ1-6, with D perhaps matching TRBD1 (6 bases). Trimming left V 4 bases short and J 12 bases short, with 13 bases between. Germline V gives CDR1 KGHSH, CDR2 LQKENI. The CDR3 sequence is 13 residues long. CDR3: CASSRLQGEPLHF. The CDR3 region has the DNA TGTGCCAGCTCACGGCTACAGGGAGAACCCCTCCACTTT.

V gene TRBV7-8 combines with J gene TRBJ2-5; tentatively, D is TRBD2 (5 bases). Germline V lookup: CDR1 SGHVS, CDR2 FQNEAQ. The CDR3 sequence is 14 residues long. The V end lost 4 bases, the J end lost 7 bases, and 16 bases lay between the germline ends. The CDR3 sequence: CASSSLGGLGTQYF. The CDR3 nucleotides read TGTGCCAGCAGCTCCCTGGGCGGGTTAGGGACCCAGTACTTC.

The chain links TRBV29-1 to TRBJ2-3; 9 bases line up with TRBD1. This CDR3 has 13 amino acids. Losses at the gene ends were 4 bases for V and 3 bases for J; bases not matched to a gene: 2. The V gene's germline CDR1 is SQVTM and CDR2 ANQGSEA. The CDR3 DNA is TGCAGCGTTGGACAGGGGGGAACAGATACGCAGTATTTT. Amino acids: CSVGQGGTDTQYF.

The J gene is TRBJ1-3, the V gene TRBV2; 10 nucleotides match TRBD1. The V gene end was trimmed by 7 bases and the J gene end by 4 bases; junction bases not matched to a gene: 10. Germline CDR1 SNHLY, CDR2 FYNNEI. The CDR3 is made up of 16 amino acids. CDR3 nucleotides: TGTGCCAGCACCCGGGACAGGGGAGCGCTCGGAAACACCATATATTTT. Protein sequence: CASTRDRGALGNTIYF. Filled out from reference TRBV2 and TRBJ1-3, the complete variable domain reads EPEVTQTPSHQVTQMGQEVILRCVPISNHLYFYWYRQILGQKVEFLVSFYNNEISEKSEIFDDQFSVERPDGSNFTLKIRSTKLEDSAMYFCASTRDRGALGNTIYFGEGSWLTVV.

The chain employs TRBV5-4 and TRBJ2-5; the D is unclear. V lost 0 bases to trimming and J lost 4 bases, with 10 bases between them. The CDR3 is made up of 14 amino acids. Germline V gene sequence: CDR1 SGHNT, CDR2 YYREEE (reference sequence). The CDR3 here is CASSLGGRVETQYF. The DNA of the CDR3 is TGTGCCAGCAGCTTGGGCGGTCGGGTAGAGACCCAGTACTTC.

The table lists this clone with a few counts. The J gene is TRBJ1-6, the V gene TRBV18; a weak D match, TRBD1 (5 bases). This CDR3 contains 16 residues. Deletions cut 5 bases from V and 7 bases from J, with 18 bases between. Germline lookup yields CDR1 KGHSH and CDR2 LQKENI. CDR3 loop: CASSETIRGGNSPLHF. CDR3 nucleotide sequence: TGTGCCAGCTCAGAAACTATAAGGGGAGGGAATTCACCCCTCCACTTT.

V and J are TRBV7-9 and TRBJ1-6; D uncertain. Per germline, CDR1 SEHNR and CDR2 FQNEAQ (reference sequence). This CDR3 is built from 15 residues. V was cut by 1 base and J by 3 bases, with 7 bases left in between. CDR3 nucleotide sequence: TGTGCCAGCAGCTTAGGTGGGAGCTATAATTCACCCCTCCACTTT. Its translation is CASSLGGSYNSPLHF.

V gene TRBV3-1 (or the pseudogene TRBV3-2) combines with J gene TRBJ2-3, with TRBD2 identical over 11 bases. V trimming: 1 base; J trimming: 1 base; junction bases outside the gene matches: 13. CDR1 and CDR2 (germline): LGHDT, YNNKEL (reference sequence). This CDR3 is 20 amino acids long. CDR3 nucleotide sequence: TGTGCCAGCAGCCAAGCTACCTCTAGCGGGAGGCTGCGTGGCACAGATACGCAGTATTTT. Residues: CASSQATSSGRLRGTDTQYF.

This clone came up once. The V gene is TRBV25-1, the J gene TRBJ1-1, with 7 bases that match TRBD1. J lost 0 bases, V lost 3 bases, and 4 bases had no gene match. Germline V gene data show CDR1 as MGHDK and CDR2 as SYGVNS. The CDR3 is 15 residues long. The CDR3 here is CASSEPTGMNTEAFF. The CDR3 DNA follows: TGTGCCAGCAGTGAGCCGACAGGGATGAACACTGAAGCTTTCTTT.

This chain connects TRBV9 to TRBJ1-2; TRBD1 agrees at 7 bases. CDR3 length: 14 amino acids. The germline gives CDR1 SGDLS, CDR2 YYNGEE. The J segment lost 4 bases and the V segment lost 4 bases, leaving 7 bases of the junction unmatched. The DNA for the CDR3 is TGTGCCAGCAGCCCCAGGGGGGTTGGCTATGGCTACACCTTC. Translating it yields CASSPRGVGYGYTF.

CDR3 nucleotides: TGCGCCAGCAGCCCTAACCCCCGGGGGACCACCTACGAGCAGTACTTC. This translates into CASSPNPRGTTYEQYF. The chain has TRBV4-1 and TRBJ2-7; D perhaps matches TRBD2 (6 bases). Germline-derived CDR1 and CDR2 are MGHRA and YSYEKL. This CDR3 comprises 16 residues. Trimming cost V 4 bases and J 2 bases, with 18 bases left between them.

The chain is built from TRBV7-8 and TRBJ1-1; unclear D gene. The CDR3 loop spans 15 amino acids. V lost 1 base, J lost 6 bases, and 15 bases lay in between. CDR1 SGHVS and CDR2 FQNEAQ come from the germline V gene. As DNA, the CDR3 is TGTGCCAGCAGCTTAGGACACGTCGGGGTCGCTGAAGCTTTCTTT. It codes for CASSLGHVGVAEAFF. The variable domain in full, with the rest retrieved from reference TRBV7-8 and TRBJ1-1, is GAGVSQSPRYKVAKRGQDVALRCDPISGHVSLFWYQQALGQGPEFLTYFQNEAQLDKSGLPSDRFFAERPEGSVSTLKIQRTQQEDSAVYLCASSLGHVGVAEAFFGQGTRLTVV.

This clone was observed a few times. The CDR3 sequence is CASSPTSSEQFF. As DNA, the CDR3 is TGTGCCAGCTCGCCTACTTCTAGTGAGCAGTTCTTC. The chain has TRBV18 and TRBJ2-1; D uncertain. The CDR3 length is 12 residues. Per the germline V gene, CDR1 is KGHSH and CDR2 is LQKENI. The V and J ends lost 6 bases and 9 bases respectively, with 12 bases between them.

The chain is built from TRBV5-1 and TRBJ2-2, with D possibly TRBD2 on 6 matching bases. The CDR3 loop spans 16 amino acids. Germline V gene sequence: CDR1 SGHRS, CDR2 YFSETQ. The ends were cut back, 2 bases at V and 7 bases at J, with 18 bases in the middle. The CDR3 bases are TGCGCCAGCAGCTTCCGGCAGGGAGGTACGAGCGGGGAGCTGTTTTTT. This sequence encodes CASSFRQGGTSGELFF.

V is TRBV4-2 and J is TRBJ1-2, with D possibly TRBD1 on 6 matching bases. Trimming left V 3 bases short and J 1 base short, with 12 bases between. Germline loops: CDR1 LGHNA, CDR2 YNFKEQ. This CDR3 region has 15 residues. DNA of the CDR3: TGTGCCAGCAGCCAGCAAACAGGGAGTAACTATGGCTACACCTTC. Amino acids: CASSQQTGSNYGYTF.